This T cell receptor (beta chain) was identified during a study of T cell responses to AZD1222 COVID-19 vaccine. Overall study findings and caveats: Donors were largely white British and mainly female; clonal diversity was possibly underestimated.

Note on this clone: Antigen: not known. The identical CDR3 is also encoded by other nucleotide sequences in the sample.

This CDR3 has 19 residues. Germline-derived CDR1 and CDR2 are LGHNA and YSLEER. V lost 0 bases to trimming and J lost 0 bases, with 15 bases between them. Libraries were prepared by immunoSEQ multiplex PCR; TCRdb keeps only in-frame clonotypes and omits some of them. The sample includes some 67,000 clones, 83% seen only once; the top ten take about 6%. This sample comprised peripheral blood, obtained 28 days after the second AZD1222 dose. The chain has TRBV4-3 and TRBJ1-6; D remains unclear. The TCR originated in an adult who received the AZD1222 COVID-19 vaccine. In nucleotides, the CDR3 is TGCGCCAGCAGCCAAGATCGGGTGTCGGGGAGCTCCTATAATTCACCCCTCCACTTT. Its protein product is CASSQDRVSGSSYNSPLHF.